The 8 T cell receptor beta chains given below trace back to one sample, sequenced in a study of blood T cell repertoires in COVID-19. This table comes from immunoSEQ multiplex PCR, and its TCRdb copy is limited to in-frame clones, with some not included. The sample holds fewer than 250,000 clones, around 81% seen once. Sequencing was carried out using peripheral blood. Every receptor here comes from a woman aged 60-75 years with active or convalescent COVID-19.

The rearrangement links TRBV4-1 to TRBJ1-6; weak D call: TRBD1 (5 bases). V was cut by 5 bases and J by 7 bases, with 12 bases left in between. CDR1 MGHRA and CDR2 YSYEKL come from the germline V gene. This CDR3 spans 14 amino acids. CDR3 bases: TGCGCCAGCAGCTTAGGACGGGGGAATTCACCCCTCCACTTT. This codes for CASSLGRGNSPLHF.

The J gene is TRBJ2-3, the V gene TRBV28; 11 bases map to TRBD1. V trimming: 6 bases; J trimming: 5 bases; junction bases outside the gene matches: 7. CDR1 is MDHEN, CDR2 SYDVKM, per germline. The CDR3 covers 15 residues. CDR3 residues: CASRTPGQGVDTQYF. CDR3 nucleotide sequence: TGTGCCAGCAGGACCCCGGGACAGGGGGTAGATACGCAGTATTTT.

A single count supports this clone. The chain has TRBV19 and TRBJ1-2; TRBD1 agrees at 7 bases. This CDR3 is built from 15 residues. V trimming: 3 bases; J trimming: 1 base; junction bases outside the gene matches: 5. Germline V gene data show CDR1 as LNHDA and CDR2 as SQIVND (reference sequence). CDR3 nucleotides: TGTGCCAGTAGTATTCCGGGACAGCTTAACTATGGCTACACCTTC. It translates to CASSIPGQLNYGYTF.

This clone was counted once. This chain links TRBV6-5 with TRBJ2-7; 13 bases line up with TRBD2. V trimming: 5 bases; J trimming: 5 bases; junction bases outside the gene matches: 6. Germline V gene lookup returns CDR1 MNHEY and CDR2 SVGAGI. The CDR3 runs 15 residues. The DNA of the CDR3 is TGTGCCAGCAGTAGGACTAGCGGGGGCATCGACGAGCAGTACGTC. It specifies CASSRTSGGIDEQYV.

This clone was seen at least ten times. The CDR3 spells CASSPARQGQTNNEQFF. DNA of the CDR3: TGTGCCAGCAGCCCGGCGCGACAGGGGCAAACTAACAATGAGCAGTTCTTC. V and J are TRBV7-9 and TRBJ2-1; 8 nucleotides line up with TRBD1. The CDR3 consists of 17 residues. Germline trimming cut 5 bases from V and 5 bases from J; bases unmatched to any gene: 14. CDR1 and CDR2 (germline): SEHNR, FQNEAQ (reference sequence).

This clone was seen just once. V and J are TRBV27 and TRBJ2-2; perhaps TRBD2 as D (6 bases). Looked up from germline, CDR1 is MNHEY and CDR2 is SMNVEV (reference sequence). There are 15 residues in the CDR3. The ends were cut back, 3 bases at V and 5 bases at J, with 13 bases in the middle. CDR3 amino acids: CASSLATGGTGELFF. Here the CDR3 DNA reads TGTGCCAGCAGTTTGGCAACTGGGGGGACCGGGGAGCTGTTTTTT.

The J gene is TRBJ2-7, the V gene TRBV2; a possible D gene is TRBD1 (6 bases). Per the germline V gene, CDR1 is SNHLY and CDR2 is FYNNEI. The ends were cut back, 5 bases at V and 3 bases at J, with 11 bases in the middle. The CDR3 is 13 amino acids. In DNA form, the CDR3 reads TGTGCCAGCAGTACAGGGCCTATCTACGAGCAGTACGTC. It translates to CASSTGPIYEQYV.

V gene TRBV14 combines with J gene TRBJ2-6; TRBD1 matches 8 bases. The V gene's germline CDR1 is SGHDN and CDR2 FVKESK. J gave up 4 bases and V 1 base, and 9 bases lay outside the gene matches. The CDR3 is 18 residues long. In nucleotides, the CDR3 is TGTGCCAGCAGCCAAGGGCAGGGGGCGCCGTACGGGGCCAACGTCCTGACTTTC. Its protein is CASSQGQGAPYGANVLTF. Full variable domain (rest looked up from reference TRBV14 and TRBJ2-6): EAGVTQFPSHSVIEKGQTVTLRCDPISGHDNLYWYRRVMGKEIKFLLHFVKESKQDESGMPNNRFLAERTGGTYSTLKVQPAELEDSGVYFCASSQGQGAPYGANVLTFGAGSRLTVL.